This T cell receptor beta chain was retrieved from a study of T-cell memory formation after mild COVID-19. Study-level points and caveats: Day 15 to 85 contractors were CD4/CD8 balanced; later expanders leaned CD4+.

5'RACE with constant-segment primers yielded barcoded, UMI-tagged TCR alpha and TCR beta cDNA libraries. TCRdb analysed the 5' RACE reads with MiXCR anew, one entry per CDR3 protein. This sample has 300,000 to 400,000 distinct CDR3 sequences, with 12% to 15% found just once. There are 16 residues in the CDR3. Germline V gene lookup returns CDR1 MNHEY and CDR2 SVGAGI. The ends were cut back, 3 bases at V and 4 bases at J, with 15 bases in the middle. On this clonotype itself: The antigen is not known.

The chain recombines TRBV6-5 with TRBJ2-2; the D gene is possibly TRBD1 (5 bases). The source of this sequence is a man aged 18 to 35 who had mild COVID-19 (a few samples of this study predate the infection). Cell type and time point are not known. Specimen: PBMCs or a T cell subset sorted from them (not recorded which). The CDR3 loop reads CASSYLKGSGTGELFF. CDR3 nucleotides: TGTGCCAGCAGTTATCTAAAGGGGTCGGGCACCGGGGAGCTGTTTTTT.